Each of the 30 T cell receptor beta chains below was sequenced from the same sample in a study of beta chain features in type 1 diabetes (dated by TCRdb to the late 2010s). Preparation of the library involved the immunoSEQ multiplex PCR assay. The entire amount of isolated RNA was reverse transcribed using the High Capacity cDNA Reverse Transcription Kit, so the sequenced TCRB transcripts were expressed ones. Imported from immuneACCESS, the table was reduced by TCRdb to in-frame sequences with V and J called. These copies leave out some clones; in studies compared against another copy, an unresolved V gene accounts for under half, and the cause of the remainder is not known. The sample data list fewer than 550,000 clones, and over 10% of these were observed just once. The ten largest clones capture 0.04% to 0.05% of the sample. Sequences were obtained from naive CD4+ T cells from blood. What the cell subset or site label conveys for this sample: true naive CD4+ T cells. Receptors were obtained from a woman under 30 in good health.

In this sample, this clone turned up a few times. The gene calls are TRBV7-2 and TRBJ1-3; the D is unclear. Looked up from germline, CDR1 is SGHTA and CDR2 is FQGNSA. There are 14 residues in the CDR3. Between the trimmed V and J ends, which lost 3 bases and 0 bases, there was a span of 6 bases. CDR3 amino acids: CASSFDHSGNTIYF. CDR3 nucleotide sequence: TGTGCCAGCAGCTTCGATCACTCTGGAAACACCATATATTTT. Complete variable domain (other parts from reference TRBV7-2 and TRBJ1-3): GAGVSQSPSNKVTEKGKDVELRCDPISGHTALYWYRQSLGQGLEFLIYFQGNSAPDKSGLPSDRFSAERTGGSVSTLTIQRTQQEDSAVYLCASSFDHSGNTIYFGEGSWLTVV.

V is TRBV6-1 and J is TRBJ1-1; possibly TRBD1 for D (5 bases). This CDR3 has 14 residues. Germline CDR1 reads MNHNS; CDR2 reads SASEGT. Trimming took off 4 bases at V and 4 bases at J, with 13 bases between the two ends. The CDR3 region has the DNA TGTGCCAGCAGTGCCCAGGGTCCGGGCACTGAAGCTTTCTTT. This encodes CASSAQGPGTEAFF.

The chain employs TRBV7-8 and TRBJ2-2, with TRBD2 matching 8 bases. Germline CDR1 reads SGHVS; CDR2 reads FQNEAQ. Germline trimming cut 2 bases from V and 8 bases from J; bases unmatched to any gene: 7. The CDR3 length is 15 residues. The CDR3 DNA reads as TGTGCCAGCAGCTTACCTAGCGGGTCGGTGGGGGAGCTGTTTTTT. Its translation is CASSLPSGSVGELFF.

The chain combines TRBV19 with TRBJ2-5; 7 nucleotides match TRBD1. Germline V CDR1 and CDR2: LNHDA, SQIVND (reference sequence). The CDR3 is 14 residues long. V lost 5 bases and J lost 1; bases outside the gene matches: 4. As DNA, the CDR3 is TGTGCCAGTAGTCGGTGGACAGGCCAAGAGACCCAGTACTTC. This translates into CASSRWTGQETQYF.

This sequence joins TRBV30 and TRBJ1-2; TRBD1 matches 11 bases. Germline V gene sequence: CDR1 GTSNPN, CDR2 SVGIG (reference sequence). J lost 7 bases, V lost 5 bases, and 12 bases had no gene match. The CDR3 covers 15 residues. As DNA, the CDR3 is TGTGCCTGGGGAGGGCCTAAGGGACAGGGGGTTGGCTACACCTTC. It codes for CAWGGPKGQGVGYTF.

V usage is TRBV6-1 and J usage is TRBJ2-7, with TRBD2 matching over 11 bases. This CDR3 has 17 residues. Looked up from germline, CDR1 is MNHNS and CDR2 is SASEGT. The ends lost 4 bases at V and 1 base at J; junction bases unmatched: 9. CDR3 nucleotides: TGTGCCAGCAGTGCCTACCTAGGGACTAGCGGTTCCTACGAGCAGTACTTC. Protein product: CASSAYLGTSGSYEQYF.

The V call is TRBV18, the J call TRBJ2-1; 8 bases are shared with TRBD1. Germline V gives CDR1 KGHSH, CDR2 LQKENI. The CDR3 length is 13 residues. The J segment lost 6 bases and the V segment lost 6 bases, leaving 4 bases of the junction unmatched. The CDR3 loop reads CASSQDRVNEQFF. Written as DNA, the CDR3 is TGTGCCAGCTCTCAGGACAGGGTCAATGAGCAGTTCTTC. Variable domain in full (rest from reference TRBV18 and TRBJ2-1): NAGVMQNPRHLVRRRGQEARLRCSPMKGHSHVYWYRQLPEEGLKFMVYLQKENIIDESGMPKERFSAEFPKEGPSILRIQQVVRGDSAAYFCASSQDRVNEQFFGPGTRLTVL.

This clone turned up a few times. CDR3 amino acids: CASSADRGDGYTF. The CDR3 DNA is TGTGCCAGCAGCGCCGACAGGGGGGACGGCTACACCTTC. V is TRBV9 and J is TRBJ1-2, with 9 bases matching TRBD1. This CDR3 comprises 13 residues. Germline values: CDR1 SGDLS, CDR2 YYNGEE. With V trimmed by 3 bases and J by 8 bases, 5 bases remained unmatched.

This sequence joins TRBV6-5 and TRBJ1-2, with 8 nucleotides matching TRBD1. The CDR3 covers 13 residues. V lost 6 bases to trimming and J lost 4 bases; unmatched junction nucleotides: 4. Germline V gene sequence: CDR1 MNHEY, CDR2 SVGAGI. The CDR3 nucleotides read TGTGCCAGCAGAAGGCAGGGGGCCTATGGCTACACCTTC. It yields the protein CASRRQGAYGYTF.

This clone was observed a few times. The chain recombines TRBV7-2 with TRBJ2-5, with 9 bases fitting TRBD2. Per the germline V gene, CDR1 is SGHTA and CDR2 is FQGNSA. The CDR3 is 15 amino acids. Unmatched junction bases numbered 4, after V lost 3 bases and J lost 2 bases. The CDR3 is CASSFQRGEQETQYF. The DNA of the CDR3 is TGTGCCAGCAGCTTCCAGCGGGGGGAACAAGAGACCCAGTACTTC.

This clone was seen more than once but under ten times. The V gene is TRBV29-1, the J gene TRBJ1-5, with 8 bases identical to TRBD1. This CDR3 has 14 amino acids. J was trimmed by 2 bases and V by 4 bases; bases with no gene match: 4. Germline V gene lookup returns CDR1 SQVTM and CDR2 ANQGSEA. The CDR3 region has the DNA TGCAGCGTTGTCGCAGGGGGCGGCAATCAGCCCCAGCATTTT. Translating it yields CSVVAGGGNQPQHF.

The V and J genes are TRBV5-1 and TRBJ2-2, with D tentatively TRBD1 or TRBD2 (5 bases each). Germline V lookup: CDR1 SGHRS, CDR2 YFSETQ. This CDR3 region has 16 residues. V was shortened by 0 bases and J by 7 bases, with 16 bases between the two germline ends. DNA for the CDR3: TGCGCCAGCAGCTTGGCCGGGGCTCGGGTGATCGGGGAGCTGTTTTTT. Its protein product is CASSLAGARVIGELFF.

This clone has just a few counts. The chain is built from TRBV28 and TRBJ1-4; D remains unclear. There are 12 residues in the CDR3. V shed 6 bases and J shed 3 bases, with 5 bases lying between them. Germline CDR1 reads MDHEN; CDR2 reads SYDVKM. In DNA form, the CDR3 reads TGTGCCAGCAGCAGTTCTAATGAAAAACTGTTTTTT. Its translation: CASSSSNEKLFF.

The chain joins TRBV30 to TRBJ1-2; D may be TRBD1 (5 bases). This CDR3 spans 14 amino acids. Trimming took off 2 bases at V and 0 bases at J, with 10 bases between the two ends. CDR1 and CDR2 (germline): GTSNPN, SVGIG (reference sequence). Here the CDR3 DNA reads TGTGCCTGGAGTTGGGACCGAGCTAACTATGGCTACACCTTC. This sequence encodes CAWSWDRANYGYTF. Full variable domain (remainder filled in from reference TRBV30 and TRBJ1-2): SQTIHQWPATLVQPVGSPLSLECTVEGTSNPNLYWYRQAAGRGLQLLFYSVGIGQISSEVPQNLSASRPQDRQFILSSKKLLLSDSGFYLCAWSWDRANYGYTFGSGTRLTVV.

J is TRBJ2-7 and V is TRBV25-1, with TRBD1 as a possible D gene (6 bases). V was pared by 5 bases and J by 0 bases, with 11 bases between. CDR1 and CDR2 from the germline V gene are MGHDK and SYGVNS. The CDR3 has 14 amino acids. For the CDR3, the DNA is TGTGCCAGCAGTAGGACAGTCACCTCCTACGAGCAGTACTTC. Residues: CASSRTVTSYEQYF.

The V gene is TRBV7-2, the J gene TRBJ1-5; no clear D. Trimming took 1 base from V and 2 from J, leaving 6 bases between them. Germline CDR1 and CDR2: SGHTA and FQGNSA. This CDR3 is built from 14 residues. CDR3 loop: CASSLVLGNQPQHF. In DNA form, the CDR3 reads TGTGCCAGCAGCTTAGTACTCGGCAATCAGCCCCAGCATTTT. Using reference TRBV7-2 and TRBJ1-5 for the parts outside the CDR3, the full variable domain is GAGVSQSPSNKVTEKGKDVELRCDPISGHTALYWYRQSLGQGLEFLIYFQGNSAPDKSGLPSDRFSAERTGGSVSTLTIQRTQQEDSAVYLCASSLVLGNQPQHFGDGTRLSIL.

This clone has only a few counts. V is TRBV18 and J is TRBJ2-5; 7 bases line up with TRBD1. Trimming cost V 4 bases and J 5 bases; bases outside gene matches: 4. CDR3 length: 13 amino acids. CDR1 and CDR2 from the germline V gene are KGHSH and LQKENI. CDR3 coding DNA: TGTGCCAGCTCACTCGGACAGGATGAGACCCAGTACTTC. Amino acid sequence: CASSLGQDETQYF.

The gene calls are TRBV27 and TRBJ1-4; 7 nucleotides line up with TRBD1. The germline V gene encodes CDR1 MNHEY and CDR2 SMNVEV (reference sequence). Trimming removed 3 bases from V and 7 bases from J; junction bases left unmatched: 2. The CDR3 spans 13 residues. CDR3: CASSLTGSEKLFF. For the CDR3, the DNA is TGTGCCAGCAGTTTGACAGGGAGTGAAAAACTGTTTTTT. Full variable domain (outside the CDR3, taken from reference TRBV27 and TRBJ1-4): EAQVTQNPRYLITVTGKKLTVTCSQNMNHEYMSWYRQDPGLGLRQIYYSMNVEVTDKGDVPEGYKVSRKEKRNFPLILESPSPNQTSLYFCASSLTGSEKLFFGSGTQLSVL.

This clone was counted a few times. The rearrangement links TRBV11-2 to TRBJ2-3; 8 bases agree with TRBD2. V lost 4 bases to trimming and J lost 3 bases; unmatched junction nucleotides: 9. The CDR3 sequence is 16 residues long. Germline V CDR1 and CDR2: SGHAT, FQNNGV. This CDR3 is CASSSGGYRGTDTQYF. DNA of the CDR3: TGTGCCAGCAGCTCGGGGGGGTATCGAGGGACAGATACGCAGTATTTT.

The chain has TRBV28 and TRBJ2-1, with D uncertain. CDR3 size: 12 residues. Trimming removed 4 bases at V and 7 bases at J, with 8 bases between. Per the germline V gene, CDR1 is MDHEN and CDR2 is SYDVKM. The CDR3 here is CASSSYSNEQFF. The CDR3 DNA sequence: TGTGCCAGCAGTTCCTATTCGAATGAGCAGTTCTTC.

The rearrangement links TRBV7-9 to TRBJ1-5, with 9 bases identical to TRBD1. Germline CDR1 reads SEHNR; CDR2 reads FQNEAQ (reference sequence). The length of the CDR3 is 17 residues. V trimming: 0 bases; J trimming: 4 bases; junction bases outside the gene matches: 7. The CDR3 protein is CASSLARGTGLNQPQHF. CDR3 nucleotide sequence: TGTGCCAGCAGCTTAGCTCGCGGGACAGGGCTGAATCAGCCCCAGCATTTT.

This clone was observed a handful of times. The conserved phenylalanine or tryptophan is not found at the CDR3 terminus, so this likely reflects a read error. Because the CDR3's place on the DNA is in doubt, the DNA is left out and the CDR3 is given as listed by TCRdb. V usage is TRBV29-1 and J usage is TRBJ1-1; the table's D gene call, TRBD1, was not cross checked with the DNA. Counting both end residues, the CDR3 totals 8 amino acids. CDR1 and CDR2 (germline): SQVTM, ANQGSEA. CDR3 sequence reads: CSVGGQNI.

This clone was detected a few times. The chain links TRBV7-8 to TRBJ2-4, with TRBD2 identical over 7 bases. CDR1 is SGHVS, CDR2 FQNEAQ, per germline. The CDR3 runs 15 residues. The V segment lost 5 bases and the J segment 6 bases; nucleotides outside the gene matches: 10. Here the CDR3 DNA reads TGTGCCAGCAGCATAAGAGCGGGGCTCGGAAACATTCAGTACTTC. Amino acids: CASSIRAGLGNIQYF.

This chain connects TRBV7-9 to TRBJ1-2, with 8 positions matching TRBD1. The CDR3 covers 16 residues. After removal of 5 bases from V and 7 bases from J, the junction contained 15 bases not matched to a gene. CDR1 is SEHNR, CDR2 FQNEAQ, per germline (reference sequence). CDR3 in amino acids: CASSPGQVLFGGGYTF. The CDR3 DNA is TGTGCCAGCAGCCCGGGACAGGTCCTCTTCGGCGGTGGCTACACCTTC. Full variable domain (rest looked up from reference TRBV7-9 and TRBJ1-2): DTGVSQNPRHKITKRGQNVTFRCDPISEHNRLYWYRQTLGQGPEFLTYFQNEAQLEKSRLLSDRFSAERPKGSFSTLEIQRTEQGDSAMYLCASSPGQVLFGGGYTFGSGTRLTVV.

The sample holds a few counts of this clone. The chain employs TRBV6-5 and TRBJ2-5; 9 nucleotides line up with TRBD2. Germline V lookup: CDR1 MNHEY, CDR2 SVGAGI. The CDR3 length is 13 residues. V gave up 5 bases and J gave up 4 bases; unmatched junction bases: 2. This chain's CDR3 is CASSKTSGETQYF. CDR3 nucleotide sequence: TGTGCCAGCAGTAAGACTAGCGGAGAGACCCAGTACTTC.

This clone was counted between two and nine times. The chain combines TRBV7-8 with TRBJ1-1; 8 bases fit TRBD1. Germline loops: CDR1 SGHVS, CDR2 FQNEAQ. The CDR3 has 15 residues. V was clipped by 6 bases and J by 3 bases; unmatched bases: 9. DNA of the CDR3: TGTGCCAGCAGTTATGACAGGGGCTTCTACACTGAAGCTTTCTTT. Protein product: CASSYDRGFYTEAFF.

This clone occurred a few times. CDR3 sequence reads: CASSLLGSSYEQYV. CDR3 coding DNA: TGTGCCAGCAGCTTATTGGGAAGCTCCTACGAGCAGTACGTC. The J gene is TRBJ2-7, the V gene TRBV7-9; D not resolved. CDR1 is SEHNR, CDR2 FQNEAQ, per germline (reference sequence). The CDR3 sequence is 14 residues long. Trimming cost V 2 bases and J 0 bases, with 8 bases left between them.

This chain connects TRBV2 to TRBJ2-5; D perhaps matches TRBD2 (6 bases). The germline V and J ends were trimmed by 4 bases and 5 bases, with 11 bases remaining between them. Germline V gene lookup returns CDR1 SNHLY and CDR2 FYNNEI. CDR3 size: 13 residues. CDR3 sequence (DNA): TGTGCCAGCAGTGTTCGTCGGGAGGAGACCCAGTACTTC. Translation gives CASSVRREETQYF.

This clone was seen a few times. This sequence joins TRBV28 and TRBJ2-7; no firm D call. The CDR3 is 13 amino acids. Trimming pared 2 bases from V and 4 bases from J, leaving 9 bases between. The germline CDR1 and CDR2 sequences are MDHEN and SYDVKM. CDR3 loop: CASSLAQFYEQYV. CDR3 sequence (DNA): TGTGCCAGCAGTTTAGCCCAGTTTTACGAGCAGTACGTC.

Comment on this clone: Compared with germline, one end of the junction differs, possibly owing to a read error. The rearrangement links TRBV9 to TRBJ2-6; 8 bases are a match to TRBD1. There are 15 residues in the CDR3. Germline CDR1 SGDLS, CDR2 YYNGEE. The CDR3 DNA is TGTGCCAGCAGCGCGGGACAGGCTGGAGCCAACGTCCTGACTTTC. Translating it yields CASSAGQAGANVLTF.